This T cell receptor beta chain was profiled in a study of T-cell reconstitution after alpha-beta-depleted transplantation in children. The CDR3 has 13 amino acids. CDR1 is LGHDT, CDR2 YNNKEL, per germline (reference sequence). V was pared by 4 bases and J by 8 bases, with 12 bases between. This sample's TCRbeta library carried unique molecular identifier barcodes. One entry per CDR3 protein results from TCRdb running MiXCR on the PCR reads. Here the sample spans some 590,000 distinct CDR3 sequences, about 10% being singletons. This receptor was taken from a human donor who donated a stem cell graft to a child with acute myeloid leukemia. The chain recombines TRBV3-1 with TRBJ2-1; no clear D. The sample in question was PBMCs from the stem cell graft donor, obtained from the stem cell graft. The chain's CDR3 is CASSLRSIDEQFF. The CDR3 DNA follows: TGTGCCAGCAGCCTTCGCTCTATCGATGAGCAGTTCTTC.